This TCR beta chain derives from a study of cytomegalovirus exposure and HLA in healthy donors. Study information: An early release of data contained 75 million to 90 million unique TCRs, which came from HLA-typed donors.

CDR1 and CDR2 (germline): SGHRS, YFSETQ. This CDR3 has 15 amino acids. Trimming pared 2 bases from V and 0 bases from J, leaving 9 bases between. Details on this clone: Its antigen remains unidentified.

Study outcomes and limitations: Immune exposure information available was restricted to CMV serostatus.

The PCR contained 60 Vbeta and 13 Jbeta primers. Measured with immunoSEQ multiplex PCR; TCRdb has only the in-frame clones, and not every one. Of a few hundred thousand clones detected, approximately 80% appear once; the ten largest clones hold less than 20%. The sequence was collected from a man aged 35 to 55 in good health and CMV-seronegative. Sequencing was performed on PBMCs. The V gene is TRBV5-1, the J gene TRBJ2-1; D call uncertain. This chain's CDR3 is CASSLTGLSYNEQFF. CDR3 nucleotides: TGCGCCAGCAGCTTAACGGGTCTCTCCTACAATGAGCAGTTCTTC.